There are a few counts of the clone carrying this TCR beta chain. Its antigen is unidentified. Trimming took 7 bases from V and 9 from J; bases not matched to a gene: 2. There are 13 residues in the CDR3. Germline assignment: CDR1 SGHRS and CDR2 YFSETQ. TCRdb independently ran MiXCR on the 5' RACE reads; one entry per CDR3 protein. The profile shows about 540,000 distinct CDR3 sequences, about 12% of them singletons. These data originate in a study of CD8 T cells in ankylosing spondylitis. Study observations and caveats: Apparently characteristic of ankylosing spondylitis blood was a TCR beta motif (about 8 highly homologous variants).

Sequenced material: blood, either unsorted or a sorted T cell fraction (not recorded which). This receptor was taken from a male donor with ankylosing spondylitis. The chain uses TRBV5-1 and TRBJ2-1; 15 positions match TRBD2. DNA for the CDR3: TGCGCCAGCGGGGGACTAGCGGGGGGTGAGCAGTTCTTC. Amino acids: CASGGLAGGEQFF.